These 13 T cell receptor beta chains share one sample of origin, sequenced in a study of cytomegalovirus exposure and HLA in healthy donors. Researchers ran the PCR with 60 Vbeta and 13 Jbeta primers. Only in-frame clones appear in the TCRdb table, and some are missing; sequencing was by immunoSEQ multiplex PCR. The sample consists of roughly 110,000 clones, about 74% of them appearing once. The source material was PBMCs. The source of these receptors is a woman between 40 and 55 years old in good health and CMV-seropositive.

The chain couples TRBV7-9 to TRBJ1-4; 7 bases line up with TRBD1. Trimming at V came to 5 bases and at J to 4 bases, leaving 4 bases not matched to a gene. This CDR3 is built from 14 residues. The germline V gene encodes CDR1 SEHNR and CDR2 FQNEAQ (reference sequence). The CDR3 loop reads CASSLGQDNEKLFF. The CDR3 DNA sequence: TGTGCCAGCAGCCTAGGACAGGATAATGAAAAACTGTTTTTT.

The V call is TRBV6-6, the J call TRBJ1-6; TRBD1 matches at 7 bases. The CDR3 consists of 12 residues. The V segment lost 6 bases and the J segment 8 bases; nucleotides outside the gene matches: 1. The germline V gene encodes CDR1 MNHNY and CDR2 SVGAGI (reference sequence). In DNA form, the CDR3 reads TGTGCCAGCAGCAGGGGGGATTCACCCCTCCACTTT. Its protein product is CASSRGDSPLHF.

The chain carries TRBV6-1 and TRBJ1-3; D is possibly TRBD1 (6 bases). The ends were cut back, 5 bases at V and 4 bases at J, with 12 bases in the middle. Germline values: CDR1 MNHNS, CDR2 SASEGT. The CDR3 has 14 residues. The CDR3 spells CASSKQGRGNTIYF. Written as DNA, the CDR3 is TGTGCCAGCAGTAAACAGGGTAGGGGAAACACCATATATTTT.

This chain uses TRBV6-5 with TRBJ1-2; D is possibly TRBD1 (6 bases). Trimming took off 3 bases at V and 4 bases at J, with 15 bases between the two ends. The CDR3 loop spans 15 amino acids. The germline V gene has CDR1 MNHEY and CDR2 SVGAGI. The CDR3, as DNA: TGTGCCAGCAGTTATACGGGGGGCAGCTTCTATGGCTACACCTTC. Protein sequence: CASSYTGGSFYGYTF.

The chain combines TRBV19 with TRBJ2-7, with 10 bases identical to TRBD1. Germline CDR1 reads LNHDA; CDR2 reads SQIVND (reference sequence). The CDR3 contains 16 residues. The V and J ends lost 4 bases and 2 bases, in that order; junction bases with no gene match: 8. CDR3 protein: CASSTTGTGDPYEQYF. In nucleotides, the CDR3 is TGTGCCAGTAGTACAACCGGGACAGGGGACCCCTACGAGCAGTACTTC.

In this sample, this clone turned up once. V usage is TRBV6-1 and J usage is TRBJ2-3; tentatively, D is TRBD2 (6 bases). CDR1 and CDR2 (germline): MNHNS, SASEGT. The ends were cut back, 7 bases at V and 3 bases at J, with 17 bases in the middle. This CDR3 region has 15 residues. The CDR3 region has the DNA TGTGCCAGCACCGGGCGGGGACGATTAACAGATACGCAGTATTTT. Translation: CASTGRGRLTDTQYF.

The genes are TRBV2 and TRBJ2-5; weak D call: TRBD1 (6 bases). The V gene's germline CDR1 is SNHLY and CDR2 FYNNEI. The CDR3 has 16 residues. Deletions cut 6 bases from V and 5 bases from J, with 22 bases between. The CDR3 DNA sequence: TGTGCCAGCAGAAATAACCGGGACAAATGGTGGGAGACCCAGTACTTC. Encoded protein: CASRNNRDKWWETQYF.

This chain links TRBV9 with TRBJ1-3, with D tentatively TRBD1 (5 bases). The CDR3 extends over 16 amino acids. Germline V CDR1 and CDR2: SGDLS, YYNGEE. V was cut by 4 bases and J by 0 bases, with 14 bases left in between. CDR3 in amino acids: CASSKSTGVSGNTIYF. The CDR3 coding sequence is TGTGCCAGCAGCAAATCTACAGGAGTCTCTGGAAACACCATATATTTT.

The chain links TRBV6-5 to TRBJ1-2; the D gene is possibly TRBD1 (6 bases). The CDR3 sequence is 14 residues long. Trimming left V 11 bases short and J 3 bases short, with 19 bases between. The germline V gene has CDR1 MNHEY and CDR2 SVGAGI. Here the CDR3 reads CACTLGGGDYGYTF. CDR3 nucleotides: TGTGCCTGCACCCTCGGAGGGGGGGACTATGGCTACACCTTC.

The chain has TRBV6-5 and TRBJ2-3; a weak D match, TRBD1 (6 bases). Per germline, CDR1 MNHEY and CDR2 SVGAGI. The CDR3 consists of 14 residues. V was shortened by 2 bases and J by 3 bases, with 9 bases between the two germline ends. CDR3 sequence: CASSYRDKTDTQYF. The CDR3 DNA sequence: TGTGCCAGCAGTTACCGGGACAAGACAGATACGCAGTATTTT.

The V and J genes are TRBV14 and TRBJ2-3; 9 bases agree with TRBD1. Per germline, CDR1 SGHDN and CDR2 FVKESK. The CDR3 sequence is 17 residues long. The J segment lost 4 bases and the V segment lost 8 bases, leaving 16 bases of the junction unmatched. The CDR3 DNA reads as TGTGCCAGCGCCCCCCCGGCCGGGACAGGGTTGGCAGATACGCAGTATTTT. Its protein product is CASAPPAGTGLADTQYF.

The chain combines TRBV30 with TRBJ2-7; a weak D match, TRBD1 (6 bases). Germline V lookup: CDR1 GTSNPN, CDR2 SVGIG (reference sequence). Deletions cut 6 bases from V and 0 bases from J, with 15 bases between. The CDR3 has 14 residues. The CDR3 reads CACLTGFPSYEQYF. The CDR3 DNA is TGTGCCTGCCTTACAGGGTTCCCCTCCTACGAGCAGTACTTC.

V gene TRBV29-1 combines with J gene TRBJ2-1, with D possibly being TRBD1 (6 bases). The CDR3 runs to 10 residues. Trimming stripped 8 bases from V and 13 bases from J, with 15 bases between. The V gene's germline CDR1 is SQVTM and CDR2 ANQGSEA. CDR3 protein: CSFHRETQFF. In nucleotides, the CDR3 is TGCAGCTTCCACAGGGAAACCCAGTTCTTC.